The subject of this entry is one T cell receptor (beta chain). Its specificity is unknown. The data stem from a study of shared clonotypes between healthy human individuals. Study-level background: For every donor, three CD4 naive, three CD4 memory, two CD8 naive and one CD8 memory plates were used. Study-level findings and limits: It was observed that about 5% of naive CD4 clonotypes were shared across several donors. Apart from blood, nothing was sampled; tissue repertoires likely differ.

The sorted-subset replicate PCRs were given around 200 ng DNA, which is tens of thousands of T cell genomes. Assay used: immunoSEQ multiplex PCR; TCRdb lists only in-frame clones, some missing. The sample shows 190,000 or so clones, roughly 70% of them seen only once. The source is a man under 40 in good health. Sequenced input: memory CD4+ T cells sorted from blood. Subset in this sample: CD45RA-negative fraction.

CDR3 protein: CASSSVLPGDTQYF. The CDR3 nucleotides are TGTGCCAGCAGCTCAGTTTTGCCCGGAGATACGCAGTATTTT. V gene TRBV5-4 combines with J gene TRBJ2-3; D gene unclear. This CDR3 region has 14 residues. CDR1 SGHNT and CDR2 YYREEE come from the germline V gene (reference sequence). The germline V and J ends were trimmed by 3 bases and 5 bases, with 13 bases remaining between them.